This TCR beta chain was obtained from a study of blood T cell repertoires in COVID-19. Study background: Samples representing acute and convalescent COVID-19 were sourced from the United States, Italy and Spain.

V lost 1 base and J 2 bases, leaving 16 bases between the germline ends. CDR1 is SGHDT, CDR2 YYEEEE, per germline. The CDR3 length is 17 residues. Original handling: How many nucleated cells were present was estimated from reference gene primer amplification. TCRdb's copy holds only in-frame clones and misses some; the assay was immunoSEQ multiplex PCR. For V, J and clone size, that table is used; D and trimming come from the DNA. The sample has hundreds of thousands of clones, approximately 88% seen once. Source material: peripheral blood. This TCR was recovered from a woman in her thirties with acute or convalescent COVID-19. This chain links TRBV5-6 with TRBJ2-1; TRBD1 might be the D (6 bases). The CDR3 reads CASSLYRGGVPYNEQFF. The CDR3 bases are TGTGCCAGCAGCTTGTATCGTGGGGGCGTCCCCTACAATGAGCAGTTCTTC.